This TCR beta chain was sequenced in a study of blood T cell repertoires in COVID-19. Study-wide background: Both acute and convalescent COVID-19 samples were obtained from the United States, Italy and Spain. From T cells, B-cell-depleted T cells, or PBMCs came the material, which was cDNA or gDNA.

This clone was counted between two and nine times. TCRdb's table, derived via immunoSEQ multiplex PCR, lists solely in-frame clones and lacks some. The sample yields approximately 260,000 clones, over 70% seen once. Seattle's cohort entered during active infection and was followed longitudinally. This CDR3 is built from 14 residues. The germline V gene has CDR1 SGHTA and CDR2 FQGNSA. V was pared by 5 bases and J by 5 bases, with 15 bases between. This clonotype was sampled from a woman aged 65 to 85 with COVID-19, enrolled during active disease. The specimen was peripheral blood. The rearrangement links TRBV7-2 to TRBJ1-2, with a weak D call TRBD1 (5 bases). CDR3 nucleotide sequence: TGTGCCAGCAGCCCCGGACCGGAGGGGTATGGCTACACCTTC. It translates to CASSPGPEGYGYTF.